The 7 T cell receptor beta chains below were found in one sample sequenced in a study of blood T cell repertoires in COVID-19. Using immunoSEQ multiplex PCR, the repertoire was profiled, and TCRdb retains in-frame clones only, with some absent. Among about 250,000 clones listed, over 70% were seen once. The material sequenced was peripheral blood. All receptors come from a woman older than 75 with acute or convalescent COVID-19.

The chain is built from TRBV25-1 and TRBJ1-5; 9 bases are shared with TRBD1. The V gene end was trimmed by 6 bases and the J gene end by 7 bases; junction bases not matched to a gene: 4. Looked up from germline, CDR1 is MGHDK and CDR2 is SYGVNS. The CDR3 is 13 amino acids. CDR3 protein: CASRQGAGQPQHF. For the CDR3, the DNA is TGTGCCAGCAGACAGGGGGCTGGGCAGCCCCAGCATTTT.

CDR3 in DNA: TGTGCCAGCAGCTTAAGGGCCGGGAGGGCCAGTAATGAGCAGTTCTTC. Protein product: CASSLRAGRASNEQFF. This chain uses TRBV7-3 with TRBJ2-1; 8 bases are a match to TRBD2. Looked up from germline, CDR1 is SGHTA and CDR2 is FQGTGA. With 1 base clipped from V and 7 bases from J, the junction kept 9 bases outside the gene matches. This CDR3 is built from 16 residues.

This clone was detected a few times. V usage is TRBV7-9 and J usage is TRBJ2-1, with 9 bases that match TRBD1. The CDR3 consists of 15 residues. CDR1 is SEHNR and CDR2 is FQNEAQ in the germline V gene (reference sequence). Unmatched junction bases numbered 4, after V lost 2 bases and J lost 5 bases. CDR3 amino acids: CASSLRTGDNNEQFF. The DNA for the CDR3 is TGTGCCAGCAGCTTAAGGACAGGGGATAACAATGAGCAGTTCTTC.

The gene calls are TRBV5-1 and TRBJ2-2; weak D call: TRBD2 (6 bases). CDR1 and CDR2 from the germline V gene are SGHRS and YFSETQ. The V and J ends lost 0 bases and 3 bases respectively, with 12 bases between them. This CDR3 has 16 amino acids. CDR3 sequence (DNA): TGCGCCAGCAGCTTGGCAGGGACGGGGGACACCGGGGAGCTGTTTTTT. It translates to CASSLAGTGDTGELFF.

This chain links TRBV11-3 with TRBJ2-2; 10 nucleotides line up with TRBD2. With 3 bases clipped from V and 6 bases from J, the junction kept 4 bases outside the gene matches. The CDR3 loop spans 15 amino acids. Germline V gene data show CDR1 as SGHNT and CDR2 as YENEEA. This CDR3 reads CASSFASGSPGELFF. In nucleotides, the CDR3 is TGTGCCAGCAGCTTCGCTAGCGGGAGCCCCGGGGAGCTGTTTTTT.

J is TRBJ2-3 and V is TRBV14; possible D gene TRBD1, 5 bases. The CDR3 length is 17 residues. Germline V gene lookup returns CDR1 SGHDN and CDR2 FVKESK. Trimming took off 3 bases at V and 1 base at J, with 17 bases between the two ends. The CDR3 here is CASSHSLKGFGTDTQYF. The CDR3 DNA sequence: TGTGCCAGCAGCCATTCACTTAAGGGGTTTGGCACAGATACGCAGTATTTT.

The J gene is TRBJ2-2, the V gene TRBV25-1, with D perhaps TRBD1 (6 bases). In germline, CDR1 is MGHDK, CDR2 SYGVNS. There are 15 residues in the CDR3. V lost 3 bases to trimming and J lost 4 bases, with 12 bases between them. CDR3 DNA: TGTGCCAGCAGTGACCCAGGACAGTCCACCGGGGAGCTGTTTTTT. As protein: CASSDPGQSTGELFF.